This TCR beta chain is from a study of blood T cell repertoires in COVID-19. The assay was immunoSEQ multiplex PCR, and TCRdb's table has in-frame clones only and misses some. The repertoire holds 50,000 or so clones, with around 90% as singletons. On this clone itself: The sample has other DNA sequences that encode this CDR3 too.

This receptor was taken from a human donor with active COVID-19. The donor label of this sample is uncertain. Sequencing was performed on peripheral blood.

CDR3 residues: CASSPPAGGNTEAFF. The DNA for the CDR3 is TGTGCCAGCTCACCACCGGCCGGCGGAAACACTGAAGCTTTCTTT. The V call is TRBV18, the J call TRBJ1-1, with D unclear. CDR3 size: 15 residues. The germline V and J ends were trimmed by 0 bases and 2 bases, with 10 bases remaining between them. Germline V gene sequence: CDR1 KGHSH, CDR2 LQKENI.